These 4 T cell receptor beta chains were all obtained from the same sample, sequenced in a study of siplizumab effects on memory and regulatory T cells. The table came from immunoSEQ multiplex PCR; TCRdb's copy has only in-frame clones and leaves some out. The table lists some 100,000 clones, roughly 97% of them singletons. Sequencing used naive CD4+ T cells sorted from blood. The receptor source for this set is a human donor in good health.

V and J are TRBV9 and TRBJ1-2; no definite D call. Between the trimmed V and J ends, which lost 0 bases and 1 base, there was a span of 4 bases. CDR3 length: 13 amino acids. CDR1 is SGDLS, CDR2 YYNGEE, per germline. Written as DNA, the CDR3 is TGTGCCAGCAGCGTAGACGGTAACTATGGCTACACCTTC. It yields the protein CASSVDGNYGYTF.

The chain carries TRBV10-3 and TRBJ1-4; D remains unclear. Trimming removed 2 bases from V and 3 bases from J, with 10 bases in between. The germline V gene has CDR1 ENHRY and CDR2 SYGVKD. CDR3 length: 15 residues. Here the CDR3 reads CAISEKGTANEKLFF. Here the CDR3 DNA reads TGTGCCATCAGTGAGAAGGGAACCGCTAATGAAAAACTGTTTTTT.

The chain joins TRBV2 to TRBJ2-3; 10 bases map to TRBD2. The V gene's germline CDR1 is SNHLY and CDR2 FYNNEI. The trim removed 1 base at V and 14 bases at J, leaving 6 bases unmatched. The CDR3 spans 13 residues. CDR3 in DNA: TGTGCCAGCAGTGAAGACCTTAGCGGGGGGTGGTATTTT. It codes for CASSEDLSGGWYF.

The chain combines TRBV19 with TRBJ2-7; perhaps TRBD2 as D (6 bases). The germline V gene has CDR1 LNHDA and CDR2 SQIVND (reference sequence). The CDR3 is 15 residues long. V shed 3 bases and J shed 1 base, with 13 bases lying between them. The chain's CDR3 is CASSIVGGPSYEQYF. The CDR3 nucleotides are TGTGCCAGTAGTATTGTGGGGGGACCGTCCTACGAGCAGTACTTC.